This TCR beta chain was documented in a study of blood T cell repertoires in COVID-19. The wider study: COVID-19 samples collected from the United States, Italy and Spain covered acute and convalescent phases. The analysed material was cDNA or gDNA that came from T cells, B-cell-depleted T cells, or PBMCs.

J was trimmed by 3 bases and V by 2 bases; bases with no gene match: 0. This CDR3 contains 14 residues. The germline CDR1 and CDR2 sequences are SEHNR and FQNEAQ (reference sequence). Generated by immunoSEQ multiplex PCR, the TCRdb table keeps only in-frame clones and is missing some. Altogether under 200,000 clones are present, roughly nine tenths being singletons, with the ten largest covering about 6.5%. The chain joins TRBV7-9 to TRBJ2-5, with 10 bases that match TRBD2. The sequence was obtained from an elderly woman in a cohort sampled during active or convalescent COVID-19. Sequences were obtained from peripheral blood. The CDR3 DNA follows: TGTGCCAGCAGCTTAACTAGCGGGAAAGAGACCCAGTACTTC. Translated, it gives CASSLTSGKETQYF.